One T cell receptor (beta chain) is described in this entry. The antigen remains undetermined. This may stem from a read error, because a much larger clone lies one nucleotide away. This sample is drawn from a study of glioma-infiltrating T cells. Study outcomes and limitations: Gliomas, especially low-grade, showed above-expected tissue-blood divergence; non-neoplastic patients showed below. Only very few CDR3 sequences appeared in both tissue and blood.

Using RNA template, CDR3s of TCR alpha and beta were amplified with iRepertoire arm-PCR. One-step reverse transcription and amplification started from around 100-400 ng of tissue mRNA or PBMC total RNA. TCRdb re-derived calls from the multiplex PCR reads in MiXCR, one entry per CDR3 protein. The top ten hold 5.2% of the sample, which has 160,000 or so distinct CDR3 sequences, about 46% seen once. Germline CDR1 is LGHDT and CDR2 is YNNKEL (reference sequence). CDR3 length equals 13 residues. Sequencing was done on a sample of glioma tissue, nonneoplastic brain tissue, or PBMCs (not recorded which). The receptor was isolated from a human donor with low-grade glioma or glioblastoma, undergoing nonglioma brain surgery, or in good health (not recorded which). The chain joins TRBV3-1 to TRBJ2-3; D is ambiguous. CDR3 protein: CAGSLDFTDTQYF. The CDR3 DNA follows: TGTGCCGGCAGCCTCGACTTCACAGATACGCAGTATTTT.